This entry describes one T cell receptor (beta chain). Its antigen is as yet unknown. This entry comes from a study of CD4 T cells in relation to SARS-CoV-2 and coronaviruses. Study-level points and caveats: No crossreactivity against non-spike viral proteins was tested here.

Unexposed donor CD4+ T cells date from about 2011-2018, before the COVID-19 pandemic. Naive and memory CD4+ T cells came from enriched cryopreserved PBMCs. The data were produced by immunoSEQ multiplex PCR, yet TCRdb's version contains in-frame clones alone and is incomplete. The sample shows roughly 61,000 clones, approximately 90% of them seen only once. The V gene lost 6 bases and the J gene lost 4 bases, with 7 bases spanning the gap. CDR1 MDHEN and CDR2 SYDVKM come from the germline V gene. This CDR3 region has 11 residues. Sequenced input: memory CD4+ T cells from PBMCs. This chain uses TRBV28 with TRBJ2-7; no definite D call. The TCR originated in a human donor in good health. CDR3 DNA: TGTGCCAGCAGCCTTATATACGAGCAGTACTTC. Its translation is CASSLIYEQYF.